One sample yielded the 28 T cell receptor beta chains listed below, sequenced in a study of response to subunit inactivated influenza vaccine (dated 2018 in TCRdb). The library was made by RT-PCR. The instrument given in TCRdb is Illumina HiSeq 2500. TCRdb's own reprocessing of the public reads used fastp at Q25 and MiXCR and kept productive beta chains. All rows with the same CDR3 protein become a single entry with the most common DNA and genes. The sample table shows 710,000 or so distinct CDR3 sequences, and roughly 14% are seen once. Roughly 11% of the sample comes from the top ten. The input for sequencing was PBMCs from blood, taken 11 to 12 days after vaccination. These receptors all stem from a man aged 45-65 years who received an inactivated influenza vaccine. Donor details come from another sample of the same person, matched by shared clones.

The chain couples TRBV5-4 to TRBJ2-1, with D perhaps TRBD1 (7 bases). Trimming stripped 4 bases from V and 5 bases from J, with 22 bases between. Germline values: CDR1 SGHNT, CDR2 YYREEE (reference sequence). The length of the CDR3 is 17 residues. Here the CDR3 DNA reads TGTGCCAGCAGCCCCGGTAGGGAACAGGGGAGGAACAATGAGCAGTTCTTC. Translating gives CASSPGREQGRNNEQFF.

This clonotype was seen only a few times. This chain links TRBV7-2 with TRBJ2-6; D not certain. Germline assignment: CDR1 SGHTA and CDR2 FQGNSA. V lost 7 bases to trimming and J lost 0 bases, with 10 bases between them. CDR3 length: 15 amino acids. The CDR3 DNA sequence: TGTGCCAGCACCAATGAGAGCTCTGGGGCCAACGTCCTGACTTTC. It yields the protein CASTNESSGANVLTF.

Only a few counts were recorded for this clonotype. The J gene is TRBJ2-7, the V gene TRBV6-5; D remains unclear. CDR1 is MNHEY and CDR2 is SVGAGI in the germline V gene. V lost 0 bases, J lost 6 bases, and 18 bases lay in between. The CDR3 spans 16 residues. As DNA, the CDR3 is TGTGCCAGCAGTTACTCGAAAGGGCACTATGGGCTCGAGCAGTACTTC. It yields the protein CASSYSKGHYGLEQYF.

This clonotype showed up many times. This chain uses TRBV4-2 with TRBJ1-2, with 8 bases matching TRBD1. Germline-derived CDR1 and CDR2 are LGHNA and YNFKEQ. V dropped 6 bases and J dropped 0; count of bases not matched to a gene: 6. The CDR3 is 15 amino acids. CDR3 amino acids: CASSQSGGSNYGYTF. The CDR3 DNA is TGTGCCAGCAGTCAATCAGGGGGCTCTAACTATGGCTACACCTTC.

The CDR3 sequence: CASSQERAGEDTQYF. For the CDR3, the DNA is TGCGCCAGCAGCCAAGAAAGGGCAGGCGAGGATACGCAGTATTTT. The chain joins TRBV4-1 to TRBJ2-3; D unclear. The CDR3 is made up of 15 amino acids. The germline gives CDR1 MGHRA, CDR2 YSYEKL. Trimming left V 0 bases short and J 6 bases short, with 13 bases between.

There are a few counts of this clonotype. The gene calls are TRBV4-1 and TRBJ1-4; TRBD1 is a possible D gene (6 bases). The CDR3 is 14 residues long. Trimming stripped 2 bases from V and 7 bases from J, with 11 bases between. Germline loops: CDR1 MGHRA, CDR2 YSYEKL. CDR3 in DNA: TGCGCCAGCAGCCAACCGGGACAACGTGAAAAACTGTTTTTT. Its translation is CASSQPGQREKLFF.

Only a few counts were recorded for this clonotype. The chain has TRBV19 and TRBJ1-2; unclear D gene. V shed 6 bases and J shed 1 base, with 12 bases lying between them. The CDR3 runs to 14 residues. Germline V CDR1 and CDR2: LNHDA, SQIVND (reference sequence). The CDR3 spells CASSPESFNYGYTF. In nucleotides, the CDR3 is TGTGCCAGTAGCCCCGAGTCATTTAACTATGGCTACACCTTC.

The CDR3 DNA sequence: TGTGCCAGCATTCCCTCGGGACTTCGCTCCCCCTACGAGCAGTACTTC. Protein sequence: CASIPSGLRSPYEQYF. V and J are TRBV28 and TRBJ2-7, with D possibly TRBD2 on 6 matching bases. V shed 7 bases and J shed 2 bases, with 21 bases lying between them. The CDR3 is made up of 16 amino acids. CDR1 and CDR2 (germline): MDHEN, SYDVKM.

The chain's CDR3 is CSARERRTDTQYF. The CDR3 nucleotides are TGCAGTGCTAGGGAAAGGCGCACAGATACGCAGTATTTT. The chain couples TRBV20-1 to TRBJ2-3; no firm D call. Germline CDR1 and CDR2: DFQATT and SNEGSKA (reference sequence). V dropped 3 bases and J dropped 1 base, with 8 bases sitting between them. The CDR3 totals 13 residues.

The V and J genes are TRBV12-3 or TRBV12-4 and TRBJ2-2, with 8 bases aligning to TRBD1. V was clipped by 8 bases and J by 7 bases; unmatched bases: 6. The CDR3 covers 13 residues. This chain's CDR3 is CASQGALSGELFF. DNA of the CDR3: TGTGCCAGCCAGGGGGCGTTGAGCGGGGAGCTGTTTTTT.

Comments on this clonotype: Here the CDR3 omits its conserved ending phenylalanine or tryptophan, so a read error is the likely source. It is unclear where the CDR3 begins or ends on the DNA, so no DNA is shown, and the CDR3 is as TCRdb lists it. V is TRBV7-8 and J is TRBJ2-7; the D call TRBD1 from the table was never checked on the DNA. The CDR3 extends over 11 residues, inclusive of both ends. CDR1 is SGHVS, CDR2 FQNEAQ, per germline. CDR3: CASSSPGQGLS.

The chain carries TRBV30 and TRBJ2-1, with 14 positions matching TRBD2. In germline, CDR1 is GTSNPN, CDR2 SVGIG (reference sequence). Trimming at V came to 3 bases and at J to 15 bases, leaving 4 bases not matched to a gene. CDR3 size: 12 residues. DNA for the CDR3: TGTGCCTGGAGGGGACTAGCGGGAGAACTGTTCTTC. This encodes CAWRGLAGELFF. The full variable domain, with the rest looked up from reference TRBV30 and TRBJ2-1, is SQTIHQWPATLVQPVGSPLSLECTVEGTSNPNLYWYRQAAGRGLQLLFYSVGIGQISSEVPQNLSASRPQDRQFILSSKKLLLSDSGFYLCAWRGLAGELFFGPGTRLTVL.

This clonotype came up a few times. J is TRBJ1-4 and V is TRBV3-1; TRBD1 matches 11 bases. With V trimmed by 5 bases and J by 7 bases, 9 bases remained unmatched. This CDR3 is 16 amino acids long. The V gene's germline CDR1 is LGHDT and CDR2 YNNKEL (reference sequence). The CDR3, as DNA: TGTGCCAGCAGCGGACCGGCCGGGACAGGGGGTGAAAAACTGTTTTTT. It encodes CASSGPAGTGGEKLFF.

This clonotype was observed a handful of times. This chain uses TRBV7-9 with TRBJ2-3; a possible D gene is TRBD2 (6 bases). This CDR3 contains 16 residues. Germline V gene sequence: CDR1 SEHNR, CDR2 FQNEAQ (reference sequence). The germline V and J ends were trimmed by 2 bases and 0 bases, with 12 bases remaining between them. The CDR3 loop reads CASSLLRLASTDTQYF. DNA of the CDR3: TGTGCCAGCAGCTTATTACGGCTAGCGAGCACAGATACGCAGTATTTT.

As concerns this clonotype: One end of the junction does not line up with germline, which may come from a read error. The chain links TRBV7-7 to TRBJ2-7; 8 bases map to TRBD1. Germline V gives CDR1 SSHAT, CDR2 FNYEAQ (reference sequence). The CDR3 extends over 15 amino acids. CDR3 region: CASSLRQGLPYEQYF. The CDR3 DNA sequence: TGTGCTAGCAGCCTCCGACAGGGGTTGCCCTACGAGCAGTACTTC.

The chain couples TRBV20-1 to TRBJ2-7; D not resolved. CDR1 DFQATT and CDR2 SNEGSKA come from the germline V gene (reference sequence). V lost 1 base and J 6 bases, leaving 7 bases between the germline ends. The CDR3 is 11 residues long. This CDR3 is CSARASGEQYF. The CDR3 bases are TGCAGTGCTAGAGCCTCGGGCGAGCAGTACTTC.

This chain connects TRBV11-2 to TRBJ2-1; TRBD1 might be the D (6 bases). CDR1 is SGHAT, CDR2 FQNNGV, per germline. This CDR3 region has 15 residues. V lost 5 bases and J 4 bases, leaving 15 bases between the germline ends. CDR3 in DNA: TGTGCCAGCAGCCCCCTCAGGGGAAGGTACAATGAGCAGTTCTTC. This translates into CASSPLRGRYNEQFF.

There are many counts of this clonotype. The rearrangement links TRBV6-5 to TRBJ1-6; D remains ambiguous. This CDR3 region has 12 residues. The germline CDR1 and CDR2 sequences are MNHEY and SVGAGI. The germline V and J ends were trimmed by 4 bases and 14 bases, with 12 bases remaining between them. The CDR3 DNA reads TGTGCCAGCAGTTCCGGACTGTTCACCCTCCACTTT. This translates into CASSSGLFTLHF.

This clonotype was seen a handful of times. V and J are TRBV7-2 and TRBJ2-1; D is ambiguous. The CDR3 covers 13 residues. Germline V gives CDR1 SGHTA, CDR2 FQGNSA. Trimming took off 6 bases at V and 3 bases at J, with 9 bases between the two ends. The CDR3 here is CASRRDRYNEQFF. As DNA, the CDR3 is TGTGCCAGCAGACGTGACCGCTACAATGAGCAGTTCTTC. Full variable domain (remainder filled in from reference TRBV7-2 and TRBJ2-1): GAGVSQSPSNKVTEKGKDVELRCDPISGHTALYWYRQSLGQGLEFLIYFQGNSAPDKSGLPSDRFSAERTGGSVSTLTIQRTQQEDSAVYLCASRRDRYNEQFFGPGTRLTVL.

CDR3 in amino acids: CASSHYFAETQYF. The CDR3 DNA reads TGTGCCAGCAGCCATTATTTTGCGGAGACCCAGTACTTC. V and J are TRBV14 and TRBJ2-5; D is ambiguous. Trimming cost V 3 bases and J 5 bases, with 10 bases left between them. Germline CDR1 SGHDN, CDR2 FVKESK. CDR3 length: 13 amino acids.

DNA for the CDR3: TGTGCCAGCAGACCAGCGGGACTAGCGGGAGGGCCGAACGAGCAGTACTTC. Translation gives CASRPAGLAGGPNEQYF. The chain carries TRBV28 and TRBJ2-7; 16 bases map to TRBD2. This CDR3 region has 17 residues. Per germline, CDR1 MDHEN and CDR2 SYDVKM. The J segment lost 5 bases and the V segment lost 6 bases, leaving 10 bases of the junction unmatched. The full variable domain, with the rest looked up from reference TRBV28 and TRBJ2-7, is DVKVTQSSRYLVKRTGEKVFLECVQDMDHENMFWYRQDPGLGLRLIYFSYDVKMKEKGDIPEGYSVSREKKERFSLILESASTNQTSMYLCASRPAGLAGGPNEQYFGPGTRLTVT.

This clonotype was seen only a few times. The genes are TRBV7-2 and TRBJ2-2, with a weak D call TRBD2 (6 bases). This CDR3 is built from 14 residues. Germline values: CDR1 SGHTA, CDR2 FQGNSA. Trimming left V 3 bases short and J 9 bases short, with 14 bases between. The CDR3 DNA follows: TGTGCCAGCAGCTTCGGAGGGGCCCGGCGGGAGCTGTTTTTT. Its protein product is CASSFGGARRELFF.

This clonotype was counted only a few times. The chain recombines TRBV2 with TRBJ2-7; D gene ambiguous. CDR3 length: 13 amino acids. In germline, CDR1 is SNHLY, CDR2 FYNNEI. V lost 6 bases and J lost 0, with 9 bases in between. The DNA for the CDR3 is TGTGCCAGCAGGTCAACTTACTCCTACGAGCAGTACTTC. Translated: CASRSTYSYEQYF.

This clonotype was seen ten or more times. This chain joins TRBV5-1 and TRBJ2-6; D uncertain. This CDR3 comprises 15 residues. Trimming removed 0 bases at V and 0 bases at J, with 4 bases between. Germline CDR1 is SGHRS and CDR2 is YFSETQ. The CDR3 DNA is TGCGCCAGCAGCTTGGTTCCCTCTGGGGCCAACGTCCTGACTTTC. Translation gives CASSLVPSGANVLTF.

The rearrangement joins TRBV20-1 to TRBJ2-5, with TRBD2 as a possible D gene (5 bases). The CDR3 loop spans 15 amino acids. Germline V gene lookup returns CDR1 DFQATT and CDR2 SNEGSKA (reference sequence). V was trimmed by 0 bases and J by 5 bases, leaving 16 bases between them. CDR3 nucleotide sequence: TGCAGTGCTAGAGATCCGGGGTCCGGATCGGAGACCCAGTACTTC. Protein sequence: CSARDPGSGSETQYF.

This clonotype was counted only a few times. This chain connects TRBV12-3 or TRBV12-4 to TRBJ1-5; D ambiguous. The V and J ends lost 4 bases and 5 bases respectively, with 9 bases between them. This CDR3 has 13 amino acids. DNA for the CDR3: TGTGCCAGCAGTTCGAACATCTATCAGCCCCAGCATTTT. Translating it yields CASSSNIYQPQHF.

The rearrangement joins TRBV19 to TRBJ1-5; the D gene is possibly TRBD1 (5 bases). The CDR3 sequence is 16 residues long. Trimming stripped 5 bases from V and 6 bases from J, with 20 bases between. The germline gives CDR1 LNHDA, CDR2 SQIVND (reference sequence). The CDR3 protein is CASSATHTGRGQPQHF. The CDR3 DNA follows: TGTGCCAGTAGTGCCACCCATACAGGTCGGGGTCAGCCCCAGCATTTT.

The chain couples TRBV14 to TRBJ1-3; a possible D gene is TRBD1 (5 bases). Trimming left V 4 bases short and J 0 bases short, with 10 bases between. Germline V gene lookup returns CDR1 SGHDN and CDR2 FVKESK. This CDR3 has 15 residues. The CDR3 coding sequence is TGTGCCAGCAGCCGTGACAGCGACTCTGGAAACACCATATATTTT. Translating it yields CASSRDSDSGNTIYF.